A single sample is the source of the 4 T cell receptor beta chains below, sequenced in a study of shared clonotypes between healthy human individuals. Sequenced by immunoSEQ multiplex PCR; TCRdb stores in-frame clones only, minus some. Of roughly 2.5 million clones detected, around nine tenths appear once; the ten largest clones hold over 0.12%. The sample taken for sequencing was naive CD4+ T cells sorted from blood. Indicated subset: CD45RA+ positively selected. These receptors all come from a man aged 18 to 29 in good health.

The CDR3 is CASSFRAWGANVLTF. CDR3 coding DNA: TGTGCCAGTAGTTTCAGGGCGTGGGGGGCCAACGTCCTGACTTTC. J is TRBJ2-6 and V is TRBV19; D is possibly TRBD1 (5 bases). V was cut by 5 bases and J by 4 bases, with 12 bases left in between. The CDR3 has 15 amino acids. Germline V gene lookup returns CDR1 LNHDA and CDR2 SQIVND (reference sequence).

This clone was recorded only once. For the CDR3, the DNA is TGCGCCAGCAGCGGAGGGACAGGCCTAAGAGATACGCAGTATTTT. It codes for CASSGGTGLRDTQYF. V gene TRBV5-1 combines with J gene TRBJ2-3; 8 bases are a match to TRBD1. There are 15 residues in the CDR3. From germline, CDR1 is SGHRS and CDR2 YFSETQ. J gave up 5 bases and V 4 bases, and 9 bases lay outside the gene matches.

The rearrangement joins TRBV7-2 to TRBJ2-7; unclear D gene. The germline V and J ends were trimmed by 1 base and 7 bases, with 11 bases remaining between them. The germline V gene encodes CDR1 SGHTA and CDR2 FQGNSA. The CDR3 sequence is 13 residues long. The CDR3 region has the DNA TGTGCCAGCAGCTTAGGCCCAAAGATAGAGCAGTACTTC. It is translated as CASSLGPKIEQYF.

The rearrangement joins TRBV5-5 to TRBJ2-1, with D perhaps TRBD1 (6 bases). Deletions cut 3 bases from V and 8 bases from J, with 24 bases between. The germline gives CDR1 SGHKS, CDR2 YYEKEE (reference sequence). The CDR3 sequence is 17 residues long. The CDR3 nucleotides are TGTGCCAGCAGCTCAAGGGGGACCAAACCCAAAGGCGATGAGCAGTTCTTC. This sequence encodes CASSSRGTKPKGDEQFF.